What follows describes a single T cell receptor (beta chain). Its antigen is not identified. This sample's TCRbeta library carried unique molecular identifier barcodes. TCRdb processed the PCR reads anew with MiXCR; each CDR3 protein has one entry. Among 800,000 to 1,000,000 distinct CDR3 sequences listed, roughly 31% were seen once. This record comes from a study of T-cell reconstitution after alpha-beta-depleted transplantation in children. Study-wide results and limits: For some patients, TCRbeta diversity was high at day 60 because of recipient T cells and thymic progenitors that survived. When one year had passed after transplant, most T-cell counts and diversity came from newly produced T cells.

This CDR3 contains 16 residues. Germline-derived CDR1 and CDR2 are SGDLS and YYNGEE. Trimming removed 3 bases at V and 6 bases at J, with 20 bases between. The origin of this receptor is a boy less than two years old who had a stem cell transplant for SCID, so the T cells may come from the graft donor. The sequenced sample was PBMCs, mostly from graft donor cells, obtained 360 days after TCRalphabeta/CD19-depleted stem cell transplant. The V gene is TRBV9, the J gene TRBJ2-3; perhaps TRBD2 as D (5 bases). The CDR3 DNA reads as TGTGCCAGCAGCGCTCGAGGGAGACTAACGTCCGATACGCAGTATTTT. Protein product: CASSARGRLTSDTQYF.